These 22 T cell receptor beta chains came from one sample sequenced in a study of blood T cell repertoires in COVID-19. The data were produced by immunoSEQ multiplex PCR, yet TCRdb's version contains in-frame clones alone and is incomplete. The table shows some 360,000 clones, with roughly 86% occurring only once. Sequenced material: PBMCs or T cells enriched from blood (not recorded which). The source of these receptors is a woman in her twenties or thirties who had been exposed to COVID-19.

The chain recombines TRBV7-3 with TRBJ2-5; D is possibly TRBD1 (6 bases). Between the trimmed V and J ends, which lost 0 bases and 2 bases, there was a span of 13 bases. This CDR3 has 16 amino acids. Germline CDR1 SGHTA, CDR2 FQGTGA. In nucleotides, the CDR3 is TGTGCCAGCAGCTTAACTGTGAACAGGGCGCAAGAGACCCAGTACTTC. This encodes CASSLTVNRAQETQYF. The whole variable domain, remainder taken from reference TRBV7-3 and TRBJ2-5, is GAGVSQTPSNKVTEKGKYVELRCDPISGHTALYWYRQSLGQGPEFLIYFQGTGAADDSGLPNDRFFAVRPEGSVSTLKIQRTERGDSAVYLCASSLTVNRAQETQYFGPGTRLLVL.

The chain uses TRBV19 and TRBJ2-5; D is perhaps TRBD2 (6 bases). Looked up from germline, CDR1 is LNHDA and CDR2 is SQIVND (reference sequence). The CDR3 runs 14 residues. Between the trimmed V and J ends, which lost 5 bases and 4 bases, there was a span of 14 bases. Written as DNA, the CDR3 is TGTGCCAGTAGTTCCCTGGACTACCCAGAGACCCAGTACTTC. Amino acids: CASSSLDYPETQYF.

CDR3: CATGDRGATDTQYF. CDR3 sequence (DNA): TGTGCCACCGGGGACAGGGGGGCCACAGATACGCAGTATTTT. The chain couples TRBV24-1 to TRBJ2-3; 11 bases map to TRBD1. V was clipped by 9 bases and J by 2 bases; unmatched bases: 3. CDR3 length: 14 amino acids. Germline CDR1 is KGHDR and CDR2 is SFDVKD.

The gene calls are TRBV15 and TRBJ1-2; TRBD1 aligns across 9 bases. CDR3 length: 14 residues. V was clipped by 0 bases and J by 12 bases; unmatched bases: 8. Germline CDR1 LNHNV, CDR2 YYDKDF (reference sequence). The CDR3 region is CATSREGTGYRNTF. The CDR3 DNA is TGTGCCACCAGCAGAGAAGGGACAGGGTACCGGAACACCTTC.

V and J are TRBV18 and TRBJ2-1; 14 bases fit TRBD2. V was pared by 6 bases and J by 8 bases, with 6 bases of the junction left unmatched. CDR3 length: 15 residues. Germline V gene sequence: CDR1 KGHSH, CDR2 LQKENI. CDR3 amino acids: CASSTGLAGAYEQFF. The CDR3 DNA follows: TGTGCCAGCTCTACGGGACTAGCGGGAGCCTATGAGCAGTTCTTC.

DNA for the CDR3: TGTGCCAGCAGCCTTTACACAGATACGCAGTATTTT. Translated: CASSLYTDTQYF. The gene calls are TRBV5-6 and TRBJ2-3, with unresolved D. Trimming took 4 bases from V and 2 from J, leaving 5 bases between them. Germline CDR1 and CDR2: SGHDT and YYEEEE. The CDR3 is 12 amino acids.

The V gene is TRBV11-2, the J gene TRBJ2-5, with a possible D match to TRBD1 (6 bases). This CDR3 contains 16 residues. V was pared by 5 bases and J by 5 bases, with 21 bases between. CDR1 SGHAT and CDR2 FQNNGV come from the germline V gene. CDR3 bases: TGTGCCAGCAGCGGTCGGACAGAGGGGCGAGGGGAGACCCAGTACTTC. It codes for CASSGRTEGRGETQYF.

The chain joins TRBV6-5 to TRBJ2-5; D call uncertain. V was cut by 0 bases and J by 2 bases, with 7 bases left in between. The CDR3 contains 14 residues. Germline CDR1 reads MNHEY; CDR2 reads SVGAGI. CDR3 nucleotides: TGTGCCAGCAGTTACTCGGCCCCGCAAGAGACCCAGTACTTC. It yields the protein CASSYSAPQETQYF.

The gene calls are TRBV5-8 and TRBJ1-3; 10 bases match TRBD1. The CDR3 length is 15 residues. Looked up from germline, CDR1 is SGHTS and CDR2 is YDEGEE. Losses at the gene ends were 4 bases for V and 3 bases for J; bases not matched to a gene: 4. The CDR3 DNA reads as TGTGCCAGCAGCGCGGGGACAGGGGTTGGAAACACCATATATTTT. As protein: CASSAGTGVGNTIYF.

The CDR3 DNA follows: TGTGCCAGCAGCCCTAAACCGGCGGGACTCCTAGGCTCACCCCTCCACTTT. It codes for CASSPKPAGLLGSPLHF. This rearrangement joins TRBV14 to TRBJ1-6; D is perhaps TRBD1 (5 bases). Trimming cost V 4 bases and J 10 bases, with 23 bases left between them. The germline V gene has CDR1 SGHDN and CDR2 FVKESK. The CDR3 covers 17 residues.

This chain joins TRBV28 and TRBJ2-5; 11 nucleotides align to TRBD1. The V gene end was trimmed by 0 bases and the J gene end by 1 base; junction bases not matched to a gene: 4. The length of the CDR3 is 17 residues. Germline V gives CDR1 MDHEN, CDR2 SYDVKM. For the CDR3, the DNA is TGTGCCAGCAGTTTATGGAGAGGGACAGGGGGCCAAGAGACCCAGTACTTC. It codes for CASSLWRGTGGQETQYF.

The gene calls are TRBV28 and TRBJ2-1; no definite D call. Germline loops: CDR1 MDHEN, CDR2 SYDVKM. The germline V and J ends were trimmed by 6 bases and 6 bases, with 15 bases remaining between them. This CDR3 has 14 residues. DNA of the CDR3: TGTGCCAGCAGCTTTAGTTCTCCCCCCAATGAGCAGTTCTTC. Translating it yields CASSFSSPPNEQFF.

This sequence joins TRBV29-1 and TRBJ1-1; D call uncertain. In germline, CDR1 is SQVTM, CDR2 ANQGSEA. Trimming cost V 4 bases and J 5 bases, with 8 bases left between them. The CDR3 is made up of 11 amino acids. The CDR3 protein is CSVVLLTEAFF. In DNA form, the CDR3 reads TGCAGCGTTGTTCTCTTAACTGAAGCTTTCTTT.

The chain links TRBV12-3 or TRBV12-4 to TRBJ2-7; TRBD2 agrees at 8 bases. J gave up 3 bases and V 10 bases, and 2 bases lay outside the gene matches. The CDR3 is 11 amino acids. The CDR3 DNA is TGTGCCACAAGCGGGGGCTACGAGCAGTACTTC. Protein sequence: CATSGGYEQYF.

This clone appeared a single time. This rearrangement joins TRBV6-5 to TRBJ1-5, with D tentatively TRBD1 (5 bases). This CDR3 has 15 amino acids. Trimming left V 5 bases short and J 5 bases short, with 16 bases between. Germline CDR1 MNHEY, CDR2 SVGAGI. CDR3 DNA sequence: TGTGCCAGCAGTCGCGGATGGGGAGGGGATCAGCCCCAGCATTTT. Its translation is CASSRGWGGDQPQHF.

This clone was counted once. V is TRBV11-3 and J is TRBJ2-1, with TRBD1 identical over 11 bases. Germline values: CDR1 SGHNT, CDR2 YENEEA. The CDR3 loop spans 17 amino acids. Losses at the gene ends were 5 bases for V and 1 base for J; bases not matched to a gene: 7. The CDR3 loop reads CASSPGQGEYSYNEQFF. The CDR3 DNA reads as TGTGCCAGCAGCCCGGGACAGGGGGAATATTCCTACAATGAGCAGTTCTTC. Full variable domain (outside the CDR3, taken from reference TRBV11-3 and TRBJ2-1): EAGVVQSPRYKIIEKKQPVAFWCNPISGHNTLYWYLQNLGQGPELLIRYENEEAVDDSQLPKDRFSAERLKGVDSTLKIQPAELGDSAVYLCASSPGQGEYSYNEQFFGPGTRLTVL.

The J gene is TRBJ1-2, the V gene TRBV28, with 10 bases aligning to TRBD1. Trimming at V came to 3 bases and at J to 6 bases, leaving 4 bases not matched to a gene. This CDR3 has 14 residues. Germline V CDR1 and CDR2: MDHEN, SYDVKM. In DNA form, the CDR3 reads TGTGCCAGCAGTTTGGGTGGGACAGGGGATGGCTACACCTTC. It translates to CASSLGGTGDGYTF.

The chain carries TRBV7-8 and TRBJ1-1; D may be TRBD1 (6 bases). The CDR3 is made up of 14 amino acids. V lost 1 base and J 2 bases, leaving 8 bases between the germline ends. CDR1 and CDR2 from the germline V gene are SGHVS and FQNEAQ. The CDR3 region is CASSLDGTNTEAFF. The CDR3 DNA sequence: TGTGCCAGCAGCTTAGATGGGACAAACACTGAAGCTTTCTTT.

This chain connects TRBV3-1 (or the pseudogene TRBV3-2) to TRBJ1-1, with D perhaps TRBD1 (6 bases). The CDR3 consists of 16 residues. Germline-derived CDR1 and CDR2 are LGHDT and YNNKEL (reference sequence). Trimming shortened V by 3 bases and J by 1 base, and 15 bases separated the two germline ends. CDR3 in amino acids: CASSQIIGQPNTEAFF. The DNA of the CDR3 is TGTGCCAGCAGCCAGATTATTGGACAGCCGAACACTGAAGCTTTCTTT.

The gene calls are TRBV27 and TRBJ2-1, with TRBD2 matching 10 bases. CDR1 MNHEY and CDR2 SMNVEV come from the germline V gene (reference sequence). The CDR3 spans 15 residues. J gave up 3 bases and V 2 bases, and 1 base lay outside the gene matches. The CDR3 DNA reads TGTGCCAGCAGTTTACGGACTAGCGGCTACAATGAGCAGTTCTTC. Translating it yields CASSLRTSGYNEQFF.

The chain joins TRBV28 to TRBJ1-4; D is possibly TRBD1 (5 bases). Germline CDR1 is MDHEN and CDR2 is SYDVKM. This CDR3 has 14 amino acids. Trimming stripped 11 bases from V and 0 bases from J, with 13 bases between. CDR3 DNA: TGTGCCTCGAATTGGGGGGCAACTAATGAAAAACTGTTTTTT. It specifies CASNWGATNEKLFF.

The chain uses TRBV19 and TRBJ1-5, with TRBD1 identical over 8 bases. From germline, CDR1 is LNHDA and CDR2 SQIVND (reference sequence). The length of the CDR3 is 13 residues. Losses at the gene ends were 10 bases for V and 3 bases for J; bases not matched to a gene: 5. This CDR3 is CATGTGNNQPQHF. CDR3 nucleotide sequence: TGTGCCACGGGGACAGGCAACAATCAGCCCCAGCATTTT.